This T cell receptor (beta chain) was observed in a study of tumor-infiltrating lymphocytes in primary liver carcinoma. The tissue used was unsorted bulk material of roughly 17-31 mg. RNA and DNA were co-extracted from it with the AllPrep DNA/RNA mini kit. Every patient in the cohort had a primary liver carcinoma. That carcinoma was treated by surgical resection. Every tumor sample had over 85% viable tumor cells. From roughly 500 ng total RNA, TCR beta cDNA was generated with a primer in the constant region. Nested multiplex PCR, run for three rounds with slightly modified ARM-PCR, yielded TCR beta libraries. The first two PCR rounds used TRBV1-TRBV30 forward primers with a C-beta reverse primer, approximately 11 cycles each. Each CDR3 protein is one row after TCRdb ran MiXCR on the multiplex PCR reads. Of roughly 100,000 distinct CDR3 sequences in the sample, around 83% are singletons; the top ten hold more than 15%.

Overall study findings and caveats: Significantly larger top-250-clone fractions were found in tumors than in blood (p = 0.039). Pairs of tumor regions overlapped more than tumor-adjacent and tumor-blood pairs did.

Comments on this clonotype: The antigen is undetermined. One end of the junction varies from germline; a read error may be responsible.

Germline lookup yields CDR1 MGHRA and CDR2 YSYEKL. The CDR3 loop spans 16 amino acids. The rearrangement joins TRBV4-1 to TRBJ2-1, with a tentative D call TRBD2 (7 bases). This receptor was taken from a man aged 40-50 years with primary liver carcinoma and hepatitis B virus infection. Input material: liver tumor tissue from sampling region 3. The subset denotes: tumor region T3, left-lateral pole. This chain's CDR3 is CASSPELAGAYDEQFF. DNA of the CDR3: TGCGCCAGCAGCCCCGAACTGGCGGGGGCCTACGATGAGCAGTTCTTC.